The 32 T cell receptor beta chains listed next were all sequenced from one sample in a study of regulatory T cells in long-lasting Graves disease (dated by TCRdb to the early 2020s). What the time point label conveys for this sample: newly diagnosed GD, antithyroid drugs for less than 3 months. For both TCR sequencing and RNA sequencing, RNA was extracted from PBMCs in TRIzol. Libraries came from multiplex PCR. The run used an Illumina HiSeq 4000. TCR beta libraries were built with iRepertoire HTBI primers and Arm-PCR amplification of CDR3 regions. TCRdb handled the public reads itself, with Q25 trimming in fastp and clone calling in MiXCR, and kept productive beta chains. Every entry covers one CDR3 protein and lists the most common genes and DNA from its rows. The sample yields around 250,000 distinct CDR3 sequences; 20% to 25% were counted once. Approximately 15% of the sample belongs to the ten largest clones.

The specimen was peripheral blood mononuclear cells (PBMCs), collected at new diagnosis, from a patient treated with antithyroid drugs. The origin of the receptors is a female donor with Graves disease.

This clonotype was observed at least ten times. The V call is TRBV5-1, the J call TRBJ1-5; tentatively, D is TRBD1 (5 bases). Germline V gene lookup returns CDR1 SGHRS and CDR2 YFSETQ. The CDR3 spans 14 residues. Trimming left V 4 bases short and J 4 bases short, with 12 bases between. The CDR3 sequence: CASSEGSGNQPQHF. For the CDR3, the DNA is TGCGCCAGCAGCGAGGGGAGCGGGAATCAGCCCCAGCATTTT.

This clonotype showed up just a few times. A far bigger clonotype differs at one base, so this is likely a read error. The V and J genes are TRBV7-2 and TRBJ2-1; TRBD2 aligns across 8 bases. The J call is doubtful: the DNA matches TRBJ2-3 better. The CDR3 has 15 amino acids. The germline V gene encodes CDR1 SGHTA and CDR2 FQGNSA. The CDR3 spells CASSLAAGGADMQYF. CDR3 DNA sequence: TGTGCCAGCAGCTTAGCGGCGGGAGGAGCAGATATGCAGTATTTT.

As regards this clonotype: A much bigger clone sits one base away, suggesting this may be a read error. V is TRBV7-6 and J is TRBJ1-1, with D maybe TRBD1 (6 bases). The CDR3 is 15 residues long. The germline V gene encodes CDR1 SGHVS and CDR2 FNYEAQ. Deletions cut 6 bases from V and 7 bases from J, with 21 bases between. The CDR3 DNA is TGTGCCAGCAGGAGGGGGGGCAGGGGATCAAATGAAGCTTTCTTT. Translated: CASRRGGRGSNEAFF.

This sequence joins TRBV4-2 and TRBJ1-3, with TRBD1 matching over 8 bases. The germline CDR1 and CDR2 sequences are LGHNA and YNFKEQ. V lost 5 bases and J lost 2; bases outside the gene matches: 8. CDR3 size: 16 residues. The CDR3 protein is CASSETGVVPGNTIYF. The CDR3 nucleotides read TGTGCCAGCAGCGAGACAGGGGTTGTTCCTGGAAACACCATATATTTT.

This clonotype was seen many times. This sequence joins TRBV5-8 and TRBJ1-5, with no clear D. V was clipped by 6 bases and J by 4 bases, with 8 bases between them. The CDR3 is 12 amino acids. The germline V gene has CDR1 SGHTS and CDR2 YDEGEE. Here the CDR3 DNA reads TGTGCCAGCATCGAAGGGAATCAGCCCCAGCATTTT. This translates into CASIEGNQPQHF.

This clonotype occurred many times. The V gene is TRBV3-1, the J gene TRBJ1-5; tentative D call: TRBD1 (6 bases). V was clipped by 2 bases and J by 6 bases, with 11 bases between them. Germline values: CDR1 LGHDT, CDR2 YNNKEL (reference sequence). There are 14 residues in the CDR3. CDR3 protein: CASSQQGFLQPQHF. CDR3 nucleotides: TGTGCCAGCAGCCAACAGGGGTTTCTTCAGCCCCAGCATTTT.

This clonotype was picked up a small number of times. The DNA is left out, because the CDR3 cannot be placed on it with certainty; the CDR3 is given as TCRdb lists it. The chain links TRBV6-2 or TRBV6-3 to TRBJ1-1; no check of the table's D call, TRBD1, against the DNA was made. Germline CDR1 reads MNHEY; CDR2 reads SVGEGT. Including both end residues, the CDR3 is 16 amino acids long. CDR3 sequence reads: CASSAWGQGAYTEDFF.

This clonotype occurred a few times. The rearrangement joins TRBV20-1 to TRBJ1-5; 9 bases are shared with TRBD1. Germline V CDR1 and CDR2: DFQATT, SNEGSKA (reference sequence). After removal of 2 bases from V and 7 bases from J, the junction contained 3 bases not matched to a gene. The CDR3 covers 13 residues. CDR3 bases: TGCAGTGCTAGACAGGGGACAGGGCAGCCCCAGCATTTT. Protein: CSARQGTGQPQHF.

This chain links TRBV3-1 with TRBJ2-6; TRBD1 aligns across 9 bases. The trim removed 7 bases at V and 7 bases at J, leaving 17 bases unmatched. The CDR3 has 18 amino acids. Germline V lookup: CDR1 LGHDT, CDR2 YNNKEL (reference sequence). CDR3 nucleotides: TGTGCCAGCACCACCACACCCGGGACAGGGTCGGGAGCCAACGTCCTGACTTTC. This translates into CASTTTPGTGSGANVLTF.

This chain links TRBV12-3 or TRBV12-4 with TRBJ1-5; D unclear. The CDR3 has 18 residues. Trimming shortened V by 4 bases and J by 2 bases, and 21 bases separated the two germline ends. CDR3 loop: CASSYGRSGMIGNQPQHF. In nucleotides, the CDR3 is TGTGCCAGCAGTTATGGGAGAAGTGGGATGATTGGCAATCAGCCCCAGCATTTT.

This clonotype was picked up many times. The chain links TRBV6-2 or TRBV6-3 to TRBJ1-4; the D gene is possibly TRBD1 (6 bases). V was clipped by 0 bases and J by 6 bases, with 11 bases between them. The CDR3 is 15 amino acids. From germline, CDR1 is MNHEY and CDR2 SVGEGT. DNA for the CDR3: TGTGCCAGCAGTTACTCGCGAGGGGGGCATGAAAAACTGTTTTTT. As protein: CASSYSRGGHEKLFF.

This clonotype has at least ten counts. V is TRBV6-5 and J is TRBJ1-1; a weak D match, TRBD1 (5 bases). The CDR3 contains 15 residues. V shed 2 bases and J shed 1 base, with 11 bases lying between them. CDR1 is MNHEY, CDR2 SVGAGI, per germline. The CDR3 DNA is TGTGCCAGCAGTTACCGGGACCCCACGAACACTGAAGCTTTCTTT. This encodes CASSYRDPTNTEAFF.

This clonotype was seen repeatedly, ten times or more. The chain combines TRBV2 with TRBJ2-1; D is possibly TRBD2 (5 bases). The CDR3 extends over 15 amino acids. The V and J ends lost 6 bases and 2 bases respectively, with 14 bases between them. CDR1 and CDR2 (germline): SNHLY, FYNNEI. The CDR3 loop is CASRAAVPAYNEQFF. The DNA of the CDR3 is TGTGCCAGCAGAGCAGCGGTTCCAGCCTACAATGAGCAGTTCTTC. The entire variable domain, with the rest obtained from reference TRBV2 and TRBJ2-1, is as follows: EPEVTQTPSHQVTQMGQEVILRCVPISNHLYFYWYRQILGQKVEFLVSFYNNEISEKSEIFDDQFSVERPDGSNFTLKIRSTKLEDSAMYFCASRAAVPAYNEQFFGPGTRLTVL.

This clonotype occurred many times. The chain links TRBV20-1 to TRBJ2-1; 8 nucleotides match TRBD2. Germline loops: CDR1 DFQATT, CDR2 SNEGSKA (reference sequence). The CDR3 runs 13 residues. The CDR3 loop reads CSVTSGSYNEQFF. In nucleotides, the CDR3 is TGCAGCGTAACTAGCGGCTCCTACAATGAGCAGTTCTTC.

This clonotype was counted only a few times. This chain connects TRBV27 to TRBJ2-3, with a possible D match to TRBD2 (6 bases). V was pared by 5 bases and J by 1 base, with 13 bases between. Germline V CDR1 and CDR2: MNHEY, SMNVEV (reference sequence). The length of the CDR3 is 15 residues. CDR3: CASSHRGLGTDTQYF. CDR3 nucleotide sequence: TGTGCCAGCAGTCATAGGGGACTCGGCACAGATACGCAGTATTTT.

This clonotype was detected only once. This chain connects TRBV12-3 or TRBV12-4 to TRBJ2-2; the match to TRBD1 covers 10 bases. This CDR3 is built from 15 residues. The junction had 5 bases not matched to a gene; V was cut back by 4 bases and J by 6 bases. CDR3 sequence (DNA): TGTGCCAGCAGTTCCCCCGGGACAGGGGCCGGGGAGCTGTTTTTT. It is translated as CASSSPGTGAGELFF.

The chain carries TRBV6-1 and TRBJ2-7, with D tentatively TRBD2 (6 bases). The length of the CDR3 is 16 residues. Trimming removed 5 bases from V and 1 base from J, with 18 bases in between. Germline V gives CDR1 MNHNS, CDR2 SASEGT. The CDR3 nucleotides are TGTGCCAGCAGTTCACGGGGGATCGCCTTGTCCTACGAGCAGTACTTC. Translated, it gives CASSSRGIALSYEQYF.

This clonotype was counted a few times. V gene TRBV12-3 or TRBV12-4 combines with J gene TRBJ2-3; 9 positions match TRBD2. V lost 5 bases, J lost 7 bases, and 13 bases stayed unmatched. The CDR3 consists of 16 residues. CDR3 sequence reads: CASSPLGSGSLNTQYF. The CDR3 DNA reads TGTGCCAGCAGTCCGCTGGGTAGCGGGAGTTTGAATACGCAGTATTTT.

About this clonotype: A read error may explain this, as a much larger clone is one base away. The chain has TRBV4-1 and TRBJ2-1; the D gene is possibly TRBD2 (6 bases). The V gene's germline CDR1 is MGHRA and CDR2 YSYEKL. The CDR3 is 15 residues long. This CDR3 reads CASIQGGAGYNEQFF. In DNA, the CDR3 is TGCGCCAGCATCCAAGGAGGAGCGGGCTACAATGAGCAGTTCTTC.

The genes are TRBV4-1 and TRBJ2-5, with D hard to call. Germline CDR1 and CDR2: MGHRA and YSYEKL. V lost 1 base to trimming and J lost 1 base, with 10 bases between them. The CDR3 runs 15 residues. The CDR3 DNA is TGCGCCAGCAGCCAAGGTCCCTTTGGCCAAGAGACCCAGTACTTC. Translation: CASSQGPFGQETQYF.

The CDR3 sequence is CASSFARVAQETQYF. CDR3 coding DNA: TGCGCCAGCAGCTTCGCCCGGGTGGCGCAAGAGACCCAGTACTTC. The chain is built from TRBV5-1 and TRBJ2-5; D call uncertain. Between the trimmed V and J ends, which lost 2 bases and 2 bases, there was a span of 13 bases. Germline assignment: CDR1 SGHRS and CDR2 YFSETQ. The CDR3 runs 15 residues.

This clonotype appeared a few times. Relative to the germline gene, one junction end is altered; a read error may explain this. This chain uses TRBV7-2 with TRBJ1-1; no definite D call. From germline, CDR1 is SGHTA and CDR2 FQGNSA. This CDR3 has 15 amino acids. CDR3 region: CAGSLSRSENTEAFF. The CDR3 region has the DNA TGTGCCGGCAGCTTAAGTAGAAGCGAGAACACTGAAGCTTTCTTT.

In this sample, this clonotype turned up many times. The germline gene is not matched at one end of the junction; a read error may be the cause. This chain links TRBV6-1 with TRBJ2-5, with a tentative D call TRBD2 (5 bases). Germline V gene sequence: CDR1 MNHNS, CDR2 SASEGT. The CDR3 is 13 residues long. CDR3 loop: CATSRTFQETQYF. DNA of the CDR3: TGTGCCACCAGTCGGACTTTCCAAGAGACCCAGTACTTC.

About this clonotype itself: This sequence may be a read error, since a much larger clone differs from it by one base. The chain recombines TRBV18 with TRBJ2-1; unclear D gene. With 4 bases removed from V and 5 bases from J, the gap between germline ends came to 15 bases. The CDR3 extends over 15 amino acids. The germline V gene encodes CDR1 KGHSH and CDR2 LQKENI. The CDR3 loop is CASSRQLVADNEQFF. CDR3 in DNA: TGTGCCAGCTCACGCCAGCTAGTGGCTGACAATGAGCAGTTCTTC.

This clonotype has ten or more counts. This chain connects TRBV6-7 to TRBJ2-1; 10 nucleotides line up with TRBD2. TRBV6-7 is assigned to the ORF class and has an uncertain function. The CDR3 loop spans 13 amino acids. The ends lost 9 bases at V and 7 bases at J; junction bases unmatched: 6. CDR3 region: CARAGGPSNEQFF. As DNA, the CDR3 is TGTGCCAGAGCGGGAGGGCCCTCGAATGAGCAGTTCTTC.

This clonotype was recorded many times. The CDR3 loop reads CASSAYNEQFF. Written as DNA, the CDR3 is TGTGCCAGCAGCGCTTACAATGAGCAGTTCTTC. The chain joins TRBV7-2 to TRBJ2-1; the D is unclear. This CDR3 comprises 11 residues. V lost 5 bases, J lost 4 bases, and 3 bases lay in between. Germline loops: CDR1 SGHTA, CDR2 FQGNSA.

This clonotype was picked up a small number of times. The CDR3 here is CASSYRTFQHYEQYF. In nucleotides, the CDR3 is TGTGCCAGCAGTTACCGTACGTTTCAGCACTACGAGCAGTACTTC. The chain has TRBV6-2 or TRBV6-3 and TRBJ2-7, with D unresolved. This CDR3 comprises 15 residues. Germline-derived CDR1 and CDR2 are MNHEY and SVGEGT. V shed 2 bases and J shed 3 bases, with 14 bases lying between them.

Comments on this clonotype: It differs at one base from a far larger clone, so likely a read error. The chain joins TRBV2 to TRBJ1-2; D gene ambiguous. The germline V and J ends were trimmed by 6 bases and 7 bases, with 21 bases remaining between them. Germline V gene lookup returns CDR1 SNHLY and CDR2 FYNNEI. This CDR3 comprises 15 residues. The chain's CDR3 is CASSPQISAPCGYTF. CDR3 in DNA: TGTGCCAGCAGCCCCCAAATCTCCGCTCCCTGTGGCTACACCTTC.

The V call is TRBV7-2, the J call TRBJ2-2; 7 nucleotides agree with TRBD1. Looked up from germline, CDR1 is SGHTA and CDR2 is FQGNSA. The CDR3 consists of 15 residues. Trimming removed 7 bases from V and 4 bases from J; junction bases left unmatched: 9. In DNA form, the CDR3 reads TGTGCCAGCACTACACGACAGGGTCTCACCGGGGAGCTGTTTTTT. It yields the protein CASTTRQGLTGELFF.

This clonotype was recorded a few times. The rearrangement joins TRBV27 to TRBJ1-1, with 11 bases identical to TRBD1. The V and J ends lost 5 bases and 3 bases, in that order; junction bases with no gene match: 8. This CDR3 contains 16 residues. Germline values: CDR1 MNHEY, CDR2 SMNVEV (reference sequence). CDR3 sequence reads: CASSLREGQGDTEAFF. The CDR3 nucleotides are TGTGCCAGCAGTCTCAGGGAGGGACAGGGGGACACTGAAGCTTTCTTT.

This clonotype was observed at least ten times. The rearrangement uses TRBV20-1 and TRBJ2-7, with 13 bases matching TRBD2. Per germline, CDR1 DFQATT and CDR2 SNEGSKA (reference sequence). V lost 5 bases to trimming and J lost 6 bases; unmatched junction nucleotides: 10. The CDR3 spans 15 residues. The CDR3 DNA reads as TGCAGTGCTTCTCCCAGGACTAGCGGGAGAGGCGAGCAGTACTTC. Encoded protein: CSASPRTSGRGEQYF.

This chain joins TRBV11-3 and TRBJ2-3; D is uncertain. This CDR3 has 13 amino acids. Trimming took 5 bases from V and 4 from J, leaving 10 bases between them. Germline V lookup: CDR1 SGHNT, CDR2 YENEEA. The CDR3 loop is CASSPFAADTQYF. CDR3 coding DNA: TGTGCCAGCAGCCCTTTTGCTGCAGATACGCAGTATTTT.